This T cell receptor beta chain stems from a study of blood T cells in healthy people across ages. Broader study findings: Per-million-T-cell TCR beta diversity fell roughly linearly with age.

This clonotype was counted between two and nine times. Its antigen is as yet unknown. Sample-barcoded 5' priming and a J-beta primer mix drove a second PCR of about 6 to 12 cycles. All cDNA molecules were each tagged by a template-switch adaptor with 12 random nucleotides. TCRdb passed the 5' RACE reads through MiXCR, listing each CDR3 protein once. The sample lists around 1,900,000 distinct CDR3 sequences, approximately 39% occurring once. Material for sequencing was blood. The source is a human donor in good health.

DNA for the CDR3: TGTGCCAGCAGCTGGGGGACAGCCAACTACGAGCAGTACTTC. Amino acid sequence: CASSWGTANYEQYF. J is TRBJ2-4 and V is TRBV7-2; 7 bases match TRBD1. With the DNA end fitting TRBJ2-7 better, the J assignment may be wrong. Germline values: CDR1 SGHTA, CDR2 FQGNSA. CDR3 length equals 14 residues.